These T cell receptor beta chains were read from a single sample in a study of blood T cell repertoires in COVID-19. Generated by immunoSEQ multiplex PCR, the TCRdb table keeps only in-frame clones and is missing some. The sample carries 130,000 or so clones, 86% recorded once. Sequencing was done on a sample of peripheral blood. These receptors were taken from an older woman with acute or convalescent COVID-19. CDR3s leave out the opening cysteine and the closing phenylalanine or tryptophan. D genes are given only for firm matches.

V gene	J gene	D gene	CDR3 protein
TRBV6-5	TRBJ2-5	.	ASNSLGGETQY
TRBV28	TRBJ2-6	.	ASSLRPRAGANVLT
TRBV7-9	TRBJ2-5	.	ASSFQRGLQETQY
TRBV18	TRBJ2-1	TRBD1	ATRTGGGNEQF
TRBV12-3/TRBV12-4	TRBJ2-3	TRBD2	ASTSGPGDTQY
TRBV30	TRBJ1-3	.	AWSSGAGNTIY
TRBV24-1	TRBJ2-6	.	ATSETRVSGANVLT
TRBV7-9	TRBJ1-1	.	ASSPTAAGAF
TRBV24-1	TRBJ2-2	.	ATSDSIPQGISGELF
TRBV29-1	TRBJ1-2	TRBD1	SVATGGAVGYT
TRBV9	TRBJ2-3	.	ASRGPSRTTDTQY
TRBV30	TRBJ1-2	.	AWNRPGLQYGYT
TRBV6-5	TRBJ1-5	TRBD1	ASSPDRVGNQPQH
TRBV6-5	TRBJ1-1	.	ASKTGKGTEAF
TRBV5-1	TRBJ2-4	TRBD2	ASSPVAGAKNIQY
TRBV6-2/TRBV6-3	TRBJ2-5	TRBD1	ASSHGQGSETQY
TRBV19	TRBJ2-2	.	ASSIGGRAGELF
TRBV24-1	TRBJ2-3	TRBD2	ATSDSGLAGGDTQY
TRBV15	TRBJ2-6	.	ATGRGGSGANVLT
TRBV12-3/TRBV12-4	TRBJ1-1	.	ASSRELKAF
TRBV6-7	TRBJ2-7	.	ASSYSVQGDCIYEQY
TRBV6-2/TRBV6-3	TRBJ1-1	.	ASSNNAGRRNTEAF
TRBV4-1	TRBJ2-7	TRBD1	ASRTRTGDLNEQY
TRBV2	TRBJ2-4	TRBD2	ASSAGLAGENIQY
TRBV18	TRBJ2-5	TRBD2	ASSPQSGGAGTQY
TRBV11-2	TRBJ1-1	.	ASSSTGDWAEAF
TRBV13	TRBJ2-3	.	ASSRLTAGRTDTQY
TRBV9	TRBJ1-1	.	ASSVGGRTEAF
TRBV5-4	TRBJ2-3	TRBD1	ASSLDRDRGLTDTQY
TRBV11-3	TRBJ2-1	TRBD1	ASSYKGGRDEQF
TRBV2	TRBJ1-5	.	ASRGPRDTDQPQH
TRBV11-3	TRBJ2-2	TRBD1	ASTGQVNTGELF
TRBV25-1	TRBJ2-7	.	ASSEYKGSGGEQY
TRBV11-3	TRBJ2-7	TRBD1	ASSLEGGGRYEQY
TRBV11-3	TRBJ2-1	.	ASSSAWGRRYNEQF
TRBV2	TRBJ2-6	TRBD1	ASTRQGFSSGANVLT
TRBV28	TRBJ2-1	.	ASTPLRQGPNYNEQF
TRBV19	TRBJ2-1	.	ASSGLNSYNEQF
TRBV7-2	TRBJ2-1	TRBD1	ASSRQTGGLDEQF
TRBV9	TRBJ2-1	TRBD1	ASSVVGGGEQF
TRBV29-1	TRBJ2-7	.	SVDLGPYEQY
TRBV5-6	TRBJ1-6	.	ASSLSTANSPLH
TRBV4-1	TRBJ2-5	TRBD2	ASSQVGGGALETQY
TRBV7-2	TRBJ2-3	.	ASSLGGGPDTQY
TRBV11-2	TRBJ1-2	TRBD1	ASSLGLGTGDGYT
TRBV14	TRBJ2-5	TRBD2	ASSPLPGGPEQTQY
TRBV2	TRBJ1-1	TRBD1	ASTTGGPLFNTEAF
TRBV18	TRBJ1-2	.	ASSPPSTALYGYT
TRBV24-1	TRBJ2-3	TRBD1	ATSDPIGGTNTQY
TRBV28	TRBJ1-1	.	ASSLLAGKNTEAF
TRBV4-1	TRBJ1-2	.	ASSQASGAFYGYT
TRBV18	TRBJ2-7	TRBD2	ASSPRTRAEGEQY
TRBV28	TRBJ2-7	TRBD1	ASSLRQGFGLFYEQY
TRBV28	TRBJ2-7	TRBD1	ASSLLGTAEQY
TRBV27	TRBJ2-4	TRBD2	ASSLGRGRFSKNIQY
TRBV7-2	TRBJ2-5	TRBD1	ASSKTGSRGETQY